This TCR beta chain emerged from a study of blood T cell repertoires in COVID-19. Study information: The United States, Italy and Spain supplied acute and convalescent COVID-19 samples. T cells, B-cell-depleted T cells, or PBMCs provided the cDNA or gDNA that served as material.

The germline V gene encodes CDR1 SEHNR and CDR2 FQNEAQ (reference sequence). Between the trimmed V and J ends, which lost 3 bases and 1 base, there was a span of 6 bases. The CDR3 is 13 amino acids. Per the authors' pipeline: The authors estimated nucleated cell counts from reference gene primer amplification. Only in-frame clones appear in the TCRdb table, and some are missing; sequencing was by immunoSEQ multiplex PCR. The V and J calls and clone size were taken over from that table, and D and trimming were inferred from the DNA. Of a few hundred thousand clones listed, roughly 85% were seen once; the top ten hold roughly 3.7%.

The chain links TRBV7-9 to TRBJ1-1; D is uncertain. This TCR came from a young woman with acute or convalescent COVID-19. Sequenced material: peripheral blood. CDR3 sequence reads: CASSFRPNTEAFF. Written as DNA, the CDR3 is TGTGCCAGCAGCTTCAGGCCGAACACTGAAGCTTTCTTT.